The 14 T cell receptor beta chains presented below share a single source sample, sequenced in a study of OX40 agonist ivuxolimab in advanced cancers. Libraries were prepared by immunoSEQ multiplex PCR; TCRdb keeps only in-frame clonotypes and omits some of them. This table holds 7,500 to 9,000 clones, around three quarters found once. Here the sequenced sample was CD4+ or CD8+ T cells sorted from blood, taken in a trial of the OX40 agonist ivuxolimab. The source of these receptors is an adult with an advanced solid tumor such as melanoma, head and neck, liver or kidney cancer.

The genes are TRBV7-3 and TRBJ1-5, with a tentative D call TRBD1 (6 bases). Deletions cut 5 bases from V and 4 bases from J, with 21 bases between. From germline, CDR1 is SGHTA and CDR2 FQGTGA. The CDR3 totals 17 residues. The chain's CDR3 is CASSPRPGGAGNQPQHF. In nucleotides, the CDR3 is TGTGCCAGCAGCCCTAGACCGGGGGGGGCCGGGAATCAGCCCCAGCATTTT.

This clone was picked up one time. The chain links TRBV5-4 to TRBJ1-1; 9 bases are a match to TRBD1. This CDR3 is 13 amino acids long. Germline-derived CDR1 and CDR2 are SGHNT and YYREEE (reference sequence). With V trimmed by 2 bases and J by 6 bases, 2 bases remained unmatched. The CDR3 reads CASSFTGGSEAFF. The CDR3, as DNA: TGTGCCAGCAGCTTCACAGGGGGCTCTGAAGCTTTCTTT. Full variable domain (missing parts from reference TRBV5-4 and TRBJ1-1): ETGVTQSPTHLIKTRGQQVTLRCSSQSGHNTVSWYQQALGQGPQFIFQYYREEENGRGNFPPRFSGLQFPNYSSELNVNALELDDSALYLCASSFTGGSEAFFGQGTRLTVV.

J is TRBJ2-7 and V is TRBV10-2; D not resolved. The ends were cut back, 3 bases at V and 2 bases at J, with 14 bases in the middle. Germline CDR1 WSHSY, CDR2 SAAADI. The CDR3 is 15 amino acids. CDR3 loop: CASSESLFNTYEQYF. CDR3 nucleotide sequence: TGCGCCAGCAGTGAATCTCTTTTTAATACCTACGAGCAGTACTTC.

The CDR3 DNA reads TGTGCCAGCAGCCAATCCTCCCCGAGCTACGAGCAGTACTTC. Its translation: CASSQSSPSYEQYF. This chain connects TRBV16 to TRBJ2-7; D is unresolved. Trimming removed 0 bases at V and 3 bases at J, with 9 bases between. CDR1 is KGHSY and CDR2 is FQNENV in the germline V gene. CDR3 length: 14 amino acids. Combining the CDR3 with reference TRBV16 and TRBJ2-7 gives the whole variable domain GEEVAQTPKHLVRGEGQKAKLYCAPIKGHSYVFWYQQVLKNEFKFLISFQNENVFDETGMPKERFSAKCLPNSPCSLEIQATKLEDSAVYFCASSQSSPSYEQYFGPGTRLTVT.

V is TRBV28 and J is TRBJ2-7, with D uncertain. The CDR3 has 14 residues. Germline V gene sequence: CDR1 MDHEN, CDR2 SYDVKM. V dropped 7 bases and J dropped 0 bases, with 13 bases sitting between them. This CDR3 reads CASNTVRTSYEQYF. DNA of the CDR3: TGTGCCAGCAACACAGTGAGGACCTCCTACGAGCAGTACTTC.

The chain carries TRBV6-4 and TRBJ2-1; TRBD2 matches at 7 bases. CDR1 and CDR2 from the germline V gene are MRHNA and SNTAGT. J was trimmed by 9 bases and V by 3 bases; bases with no gene match: 2. The CDR3 is 12 residues long. The CDR3 loop reads CASSESGGEQFF. For the CDR3, the DNA is TGTGCCAGCAGTGAGTCGGGGGGTGAGCAGTTCTTC.

CDR3 sequence reads: CSGGAANTGELFF. CDR3 nucleotides: TGCAGCGGGGGCGCTGCGAACACCGGGGAGCTGTTTTTT. This chain joins TRBV29-1 and TRBJ2-2; TRBD1 is a possible D gene (5 bases). Germline assignment: CDR1 SQVTM and CDR2 ANQGSEA. The CDR3 runs 13 residues. The V and J ends lost 7 bases and 0 bases respectively, with 9 bases between them.

The chain combines TRBV11-2 with TRBJ2-2, with 7 bases matching TRBD2. V gave up 3 bases and J gave up 3 bases; unmatched junction bases: 7. CDR3 length: 16 amino acids. Germline lookup yields CDR1 SGHAT and CDR2 FQNNGV. CDR3 in DNA: TGTGCCAGCAGCTTGGGGAGGGTTATAGACACCGGGGAGCTGTTTTTT. Amino acid sequence: CASSLGRVIDTGELFF.

A few counts support this clone. The junction does not match germline at one end; this may be a read error. The genes are TRBV5-1 and TRBJ2-7; D remains ambiguous. The CDR3 contains 13 residues. Per the germline V gene, CDR1 is SGHRS and CDR2 is YFSETQ. The CDR3 nucleotides read TGCGCCAGCAGCTTGACGACCTCCTCCGAGCGGTACTTC. This codes for CASSLTTSSERYF.

The V gene is TRBV19, the J gene TRBJ2-7; TRBD2 is a possible D gene (6 bases). Germline loops: CDR1 LNHDA, CDR2 SQIVND (reference sequence). The CDR3 spans 13 residues. V lost 10 bases, J lost 3 bases, and 16 bases lay in between. CDR3 loop: CATSRDSSYEQYF. The CDR3 DNA sequence: TGTGCCACCAGCCGGGACTCGAGCTACGAGCAGTACTTC.

The chain couples TRBV7-9 to TRBJ2-1, with 13 bases fitting TRBD2. Germline V gives CDR1 SEHNR, CDR2 FQNEAQ (reference sequence). The CDR3 spans 16 residues. With 6 bases clipped from V and 1 base from J, the junction kept 3 bases outside the gene matches. The CDR3 DNA is TGTGCCAGCAGGCCGACTAGCGGGGGGTCCTACAATGAGCAGTTCTTC. Encoded protein: CASRPTSGGSYNEQFF.

The chain recombines TRBV4-1 with TRBJ2-7, with a tentative D call TRBD1 (7 bases). The V gene's germline CDR1 is MGHRA and CDR2 YSYEKL. V shed 0 bases and J shed 4 bases, with 13 bases lying between them. The CDR3 loop spans 15 amino acids. The CDR3 spells CASSQEEGARYEQYF. In DNA form, the CDR3 reads TGCGCCAGCAGCCAAGAGGAGGGGGCCCGGTACGAGCAGTACTTC.

The gene calls are TRBV6-5 and TRBJ2-5; unclear D gene. The CDR3 has 15 residues. Germline V gene data show CDR1 as MNHEY and CDR2 as SVGAGI. Trimming pared 0 bases from V and 0 bases from J, leaving 8 bases between. This CDR3 is CASSYSNKYQETQYF. Written as DNA, the CDR3 is TGTGCCAGCAGTTACTCGAACAAGTACCAAGAGACCCAGTACTTC.

This clone was counted once. J is TRBJ2-7 and V is TRBV13; TRBD2 aligns across 12 bases. V gave up 9 bases and J gave up 4 bases; unmatched junction bases: 4. This CDR3 contains 13 residues. Germline CDR1 PRHDT, CDR2 FYEKMQ (reference sequence). CDR3 loop: CASRLAGEYEQYF. In DNA form, the CDR3 reads TGTGCCAGTAGACTAGCGGGAGAATACGAGCAGTACTTC.